This T cell receptor (beta chain) was sequenced in a study of cytotoxic CD8 clonotypes in ibrutinib-treated CLL. Background on the study: After treatment lasting a median 12 months, range 6 to 36, response samples were collected. Study results and caveats: Clonality went up at the time of ibrutinib response, stayed stable in sustained remission, and later dropped back toward its baseline level at progression.

The CDR3 consists of 12 residues. Trimming cost V 6 bases and J 2 bases, with 8 bases left between them. Germline lookup yields CDR1 MNHEY and CDR2 SVGAGI. Details on this clone: Its antigen is not known.

The repertoire was sequenced with immunoSEQ multiplex PCR; TCRdb's copy has only in-frame clones and lacks some. This table holds approximately 350,000 clones, 67% found once. The TCR sequence derives from a human donor with chronic lymphocytic leukemia. This material consisted of PBMCs, taken after 36 months of ibrutinib treatment. The chain employs TRBV6-5 and TRBJ2-7; maybe TRBD1 (5 bases). CDR3 loop: CASRQVTYEQYF. CDR3 nucleotide sequence: TGTGCCAGCAGACAGGTTACCTACGAGCAGTACTTC.